A selection of T cell receptor beta chains follows, all from one sample in a study of blood T cell repertoires in COVID-19. Assay: immunoSEQ multiplex PCR; the TCRdb copy retains only in-frame clones and omits some. The table includes 52,000 or so clones, 75% to 80% detected once. Sequenced material: peripheral blood. These receptors all come from a man aged 50 to 59 with active or convalescent COVID-19. Each CDR3 is given with its conserved first and last residue. D genes are given only for firm matches. Clone size is stated in some rows and not others, as once, few, many or a class when expanded.

>TRBD2|TRBJ2-3|.|TRBV7-9
CASSSGTSGRSSTDTQYF
TGTGCCAGCAGCTCGGGGACTAGCGGGAGGTCTAGCACAGATACGCAGTATTTT
>TRBD1|TRBJ1-3|.|TRBV15
CATSRAGGWNTIYF
TGTGCCACCAGCAGAGCAGGGGGCTGGAACACCATATATTTT
>.|TRBJ1-2|.|TRBV6-5
CASRPAGRLSGYTF
TGTGCCAGCAGGCCGGCAGGGAGGTTAAGTGGCTACACCTTC
>TRBD2|TRBJ2-5|.|TRBV5-1
CASSLSGGSRGEETQYF
TGCGCCAGCAGCCTTTCCGGAGGGAGCCGGGGGGAAGAGACCCAGTACTTC
>.|TRBJ2-2|few|TRBV2
CASRSPGELFF
TGTGCCAGCAGGTCTCCCGGGGAGCTGTTTTTT
>TRBD2|TRBJ2-7|.|TRBV11-1
CASSEGTIRALYEQYF
TGTGCCAGCAGCGAGGGGACTATTAGGGCCCTCTACGAGCAGTACTTC
>TRBD2|TRBJ2-3|.|TRBV11-3
CASSLNGGRGTDTQYF
TGTGCCAGCAGTCTTAACGGCGGGAGGGGCACAGATACGCAGTATTTT
>.|TRBJ1-1|.|TRBV21-1
CASSAHSEAFF
TGTGCCAGCAGCGCGCACAGTGAAGCTTTCTTT
>TRBD1|TRBJ2-7|.|TRBV25-1
CASSPHGTGEHEQYF
TGTGCCAGCAGTCCTCACGGGACAGGGGAACACGAGCAGTACTTC
>TRBD1|TRBJ1-4|.|TRBV15
CATSRRTGGREKLFF
TGTGCCACCAGCAGACGGACAGGGGGCCGGGAAAAACTGTTTTTT
>.|TRBJ1-1|few|TRBV21-1
CASSKDLPSEEAFF
TGTGCCAGCAGCAAAGACCTACCCTCGGAGGAAGCTTTCTTT
>.|TRBJ2-5|.|TRBV6-5
CASRTGKETQYF
TGTGCCAGCCGGACGGGAAAAGAGACCCAGTACTTC
>TRBD1|TRBJ1-1|.|TRBV5-1
CASRFQGGTEAFF
TGCGCCAGCAGGTTCCAGGGGGGCACTGAAGCTTTCTTT
>TRBD1|TRBJ1-5|few|TRBV7-9
CASSFEGGQPQHF
TGTGCCAGCAGCTTCGAAGGGGGCCAGCCCCAGCATTTT
>.|TRBJ1-5|.|TRBV19
CASSLEGDQPQHF
TGTGCCAGTAGTCTGGAGGGAGATCAGCCCCAGCATTTT
>.|TRBJ1-2|.|TRBV7-9
CASSPAAGRNGYTF
TGTGCCAGCAGCCCAGCAGCGGGGCGAAATGGCTACACCTTC